These T cell receptor beta chains were read from a single sample in a study of CD8+ T cells in alopecia areata. Clones were read by immunoSEQ multiplex PCR, and TCRdb kept only the in-frame ones, dropping some. The repertoire holds some 44,000 clones, with approximately 92% as singletons. The source material was CD8+ T cells sorted from blood, sampled at week 24, from a patient treated with tofacitinib. Receptor source: a human donor with alopecia areata. Both conserved end residues are part of each CDR3. A D gene is named only where the DNA matches it firmly. The size field is filled for only some rows; it gives once, few, many or a size class.

>NA|TRBV7-9|TRBJ2-7|NA
CASSAWTTFYEQYF
TGTGCCAGCAGCGCGTGGACTACTTTTTACGAGCAGTACTTC
>NA|TRBV13|TRBJ2-3|NA
CASSGTADTQYF
TGTGCCAGCTCAGGGACCGCAGATACGCAGTATTTT
>NA|TRBV7-2|TRBJ2-3|NA
CASSSHPEDSTDTQYF
TGTGCCAGCAGCTCCCACCCCGAGGACAGCACAGATACGCAGTATTTT
>NA|TRBV7-2|TRBJ2-5|TRBD2
CASSPLAGADQETQYF
TGTGCCAGCAGCCCGCTAGCGGGGGCCGACCAAGAGACCCAGTACTTC
>NA|TRBV7-8|TRBJ2-7|NA
CANSPESSYEQYF
TGTGCCAACAGCCCGGAAAGCTCCTACGAGCAGTACTTC
>NA|TRBV6-1|TRBJ1-5|NA
CASSGHRAPHSNQPQHF
TGTGCCAGCAGTGGCCACAGGGCCCCTCATAGCAATCAGCCCCAGCATTTT
>NA|TRBV4-3|TRBJ2-7|NA
CASSTRDTYEQYF
TGCGCCAGCAGCACCCGGGACACCTACGAGCAGTACTTC
>NA|TRBV6-5|TRBJ2-5|TRBD2
CASSYSSGSGAETQYF
TGTGCCAGCAGTTACTCGAGTGGTAGCGGGGCGGAGACCCAGTACTTC
>once|TRBV2|TRBJ2-3|TRBD2
CASKDGLAGEISTDTQYF
TGTGCCAGCAAGGACGGACTAGCGGGAGAGATTAGCACAGATACGCAGTATTTT
>NA|TRBV7-8|TRBJ2-3|NA
CASSFLDSLEADTQYF
TGTGCCAGCAGCTTCCTTGACAGTTTGGAGGCAGATACGCAGTATTTT
>NA|TRBV7-2|TRBJ2-7|NA
CASRDLLSYEQYF
TGTGCCAGCAGGGACCTCTTATCCTACGAGCAGTACTTC
>NA|TRBV29-1|TRBJ2-7|NA
CSVRAGGYEQYF
TGCAGCGTCCGTGCTGGAGGCTACGAGCAGTACTTC
>NA|TRBV30|TRBJ2-7|TRBD2
CAWSHGTSGGAGEQYF
TGTGCCTGGAGTCACGGGACTAGCGGGGGGGCCGGCGAGCAGTACTTC
>NA|TRBV27|TRBJ2-7|TRBD2
CASSLSVLAGAEQYF
TGTGCCAGCAGTTTGTCGGTACTAGCGGGGGCCGAGCAGTACTTC
>once|TRBV4-1|TRBJ2-3|TRBD1
CASSQEDRATDTQYF
TGCGCCAGCAGCCAAGAAGACAGGGCCACAGATACGCAGTATTTT
>NA|TRBV7-8|TRBJ2-7|NA
CASSSRPRAYEQYF
TGTGCCAGCAGCTCAAGACCGAGAGCCTACGAGCAGTACTTC
>NA|TRBV6-5|TRBJ1-1|NA
CASSYGVGGHTEAFF
TGTGCCAGCAGTTACGGAGTCGGGGGCCACACTGAAGCTTTCTTT
>NA|TRBV9|TRBJ2-7|TRBD1
CASSGRTGGEQYF
TGTGCCAGCAGCGGCCGGACAGGGGGCGAGCAGTACTTC
>NA|TRBV7-2|TRBJ2-3|TRBD2
CASSKGTSFADTQYF
TGTGCCAGCAGCAAGGGGACTAGTTTCGCAGATACGCAGTATTTT
>NA|TRBV19|TRBJ1-4|NA
CASTRDRSEKLFF
TGTGCCAGTACTCGCGACAGGTCCGAAAAACTGTTTTTT
>NA|TRBV6-6|TRBJ2-7|NA
CASSYSTPYEQYF
TGTGCCAGCAGTTACTCGACCCCTTACGAGCAGTACTTC
>NA|TRBV4-3|TRBJ2-3|NA
CASSQFQGTSTDTQYF
TGCGCCAGCAGCCAGTTTCAGGGGACCAGCACAGATACGCAGTATTTT
>NA|TRBV11-2|TRBJ2-3|TRBD1
CASSSTDRDFDTQYF
TGTGCCAGCAGCTCGACGGACAGGGATTTTGATACGCAGTATTTT
>NA|TRBV7-9|TRBJ1-1|NA
CASRFPGDTEAFF
TGTGCCAGCAGATTCCCAGGGGACACTGAAGCTTTCTTT
>few|TRBV7-8|TRBJ2-5|TRBD1
CASSFDRDHQETQYF
TGTGCCAGCAGCTTTGACAGGGACCACCAAGAGACCCAGTACTTC
>NA|TRBV7-6|TRBJ2-1|TRBD1
CASSLGPRGRPPRVASYNEQFF
TGTGCCAGCAGCTTAGGTCCCAGGGGGCGGCCTCCCCGGGTCGCGTCCTACAATGAGCAGTTCTTC
>once|TRBV27|TRBJ2-7|NA
CASSLKGKYEQYF
TGTGCCAGCAGTTTAAAGGGGAAGTACGAGCAGTACTTC
>NA|TRBV27|TRBJ2-1|NA
CASSQRDEINEQFF
TGTGCCAGCAGTCAACGGGACGAAATCAATGAGCAGTTCTTC
>NA|TRBV5-1|TRBJ2-7|TRBD2
CASSLAIGRGASYEQYF
TGCGCCAGCAGCTTGGCCATAGGGCGGGGGGCCTCCTACGAGCAGTACTTC
>NA|TRBV6-5|TRBJ1-1|NA
CASSYGRTEAFF
TGTGCCAGCAGTTACGGTCGCACTGAAGCTTTCTTT
>NA|TRBV29-1|TRBJ1-3|NA
CSVDDLSGNTIYF
TGCAGCGTTGACGACCTCTCTGGAAACACCATATATTTT
>NA|TRBV10-3|TRBJ1-1|TRBD1
CAISSRGLTGDGVTGMNTEAFF
TGTGCCATCAGTTCCCGGGGCCTTACAGGGGATGGTGTAACCGGAATGAACACTGAAGCTTTCTTT
>once|TRBV29-1|TRBJ1-2|NA
CSATPWRTEDYGYTF
TGCAGCGCCACCCCGTGGAGGACGGAGGACTATGGCTACACCTTC
>NA|TRBV13|TRBJ2-4|NA
CASSLRAWGTKNIQYF
TGTGCCAGCAGCTTACGCGCATGGGGGACCAAAAACATTCAGTACTTC
>NA|TRBV4-1|TRBJ2-7|NA
CASSRDLPRLYEQYF
TGCGCCAGCAGCCGGGACCTCCCAAGACTCTACGAGCAGTACTTC
>NA|TRBV27|TRBJ2-1|NA
CASRDGSGTYNEQFF
TGTGCCAGCAGGGACGGGAGCGGAACCTACAATGAGCAGTTCTTC
>NA|TRBV5-4|TRBJ2-5|TRBD1
CASSSGTEETQYF
TGTGCCAGCAGCTCCGGGACAGAAGAGACCCAGTACTTC
>once|TRBV12-5|TRBJ1-1|TRBD1
CATTQGQGFTEAFF
TGTGCTACCACCCAGGGACAGGGATTCACTGAAGCTTTCTTT
>NA|TRBV10-3|TRBJ1-1|NA
CAIKHSLNTEAFF
TGTGCCATCAAACACAGCTTGAACACTGAAGCTTTCTTT